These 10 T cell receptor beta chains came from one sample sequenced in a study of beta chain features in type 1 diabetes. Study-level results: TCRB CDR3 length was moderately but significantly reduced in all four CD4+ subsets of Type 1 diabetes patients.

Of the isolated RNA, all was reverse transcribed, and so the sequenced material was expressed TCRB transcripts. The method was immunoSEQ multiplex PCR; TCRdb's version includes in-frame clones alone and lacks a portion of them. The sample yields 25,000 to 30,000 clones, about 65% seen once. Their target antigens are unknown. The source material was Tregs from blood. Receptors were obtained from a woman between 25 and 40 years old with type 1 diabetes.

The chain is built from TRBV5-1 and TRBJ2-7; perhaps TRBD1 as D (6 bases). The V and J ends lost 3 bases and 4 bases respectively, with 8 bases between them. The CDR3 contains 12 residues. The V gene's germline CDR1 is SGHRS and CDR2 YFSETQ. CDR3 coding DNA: TGCGCCAGCAGCTCCGGACAGTACGAGCAGTACTTC. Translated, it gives CASSSGQYEQYF. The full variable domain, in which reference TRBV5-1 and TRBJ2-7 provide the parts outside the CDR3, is KAGVTQTPRYLIKTRGQQVTLSCSPISGHRSVSWYQQTPGQGLQFLFEYFSETQRNKGNFPGRFSGRQFSNSRSEMNVSTLELGDSALYLCASSSGQYEQYFGPGTRLTVT.

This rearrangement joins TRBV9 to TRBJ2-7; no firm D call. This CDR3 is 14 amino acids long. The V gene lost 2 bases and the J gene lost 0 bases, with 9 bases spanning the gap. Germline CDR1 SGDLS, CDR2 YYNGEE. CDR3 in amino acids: CASSVRLSSYEQYF. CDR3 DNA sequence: TGTGCCAGCAGCGTCAGGTTAAGCTCCTACGAGCAGTACTTC.

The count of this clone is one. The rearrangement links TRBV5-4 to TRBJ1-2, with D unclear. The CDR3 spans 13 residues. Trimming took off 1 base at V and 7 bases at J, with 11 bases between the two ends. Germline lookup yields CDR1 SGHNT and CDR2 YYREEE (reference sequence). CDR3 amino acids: CASSLTDFSGYTF. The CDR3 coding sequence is TGTGCCAGCAGCTTGACCGACTTCTCTGGCTACACCTTC.

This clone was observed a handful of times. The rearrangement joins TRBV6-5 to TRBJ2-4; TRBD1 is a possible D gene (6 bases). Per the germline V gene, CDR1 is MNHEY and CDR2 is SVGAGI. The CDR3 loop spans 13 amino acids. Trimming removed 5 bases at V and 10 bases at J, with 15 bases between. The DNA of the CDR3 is TGTGCCAGCAGTAACAGGGACATCCGGATTCAGTACTTC. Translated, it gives CASSNRDIRIQYF.

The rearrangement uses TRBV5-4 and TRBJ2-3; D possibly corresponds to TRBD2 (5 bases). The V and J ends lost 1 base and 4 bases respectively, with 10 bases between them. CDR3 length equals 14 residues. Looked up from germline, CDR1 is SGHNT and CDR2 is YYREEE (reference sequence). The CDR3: CASSLWTGSDTQYF. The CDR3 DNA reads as TGTGCCAGCAGCTTGTGGACGGGATCAGATACGCAGTATTTT.

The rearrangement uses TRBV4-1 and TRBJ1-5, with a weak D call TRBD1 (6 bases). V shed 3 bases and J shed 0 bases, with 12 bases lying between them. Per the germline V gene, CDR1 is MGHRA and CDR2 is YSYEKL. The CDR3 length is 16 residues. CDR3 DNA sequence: TGCGCCAGCAGCCAGGGGACATTCCTTAGCAATCAGCCCCAGCATTTT. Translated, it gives CASSQGTFLSNQPQHF.

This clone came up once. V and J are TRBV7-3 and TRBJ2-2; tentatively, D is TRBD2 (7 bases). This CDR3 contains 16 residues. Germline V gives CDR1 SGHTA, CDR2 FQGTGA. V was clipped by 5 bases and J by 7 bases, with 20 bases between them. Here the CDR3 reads CASSGGGGLHGGELFF. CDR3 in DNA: TGTGCCAGCAGCGGGGGGGGCGGACTGCACGGCGGGGAGCTGTTTTTT.

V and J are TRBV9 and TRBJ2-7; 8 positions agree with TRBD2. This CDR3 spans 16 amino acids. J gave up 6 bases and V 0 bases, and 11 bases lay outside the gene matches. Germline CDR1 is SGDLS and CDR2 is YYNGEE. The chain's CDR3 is CASSVGGSGIFGEQYF. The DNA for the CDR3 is TGTGCCAGCAGCGTAGGAGGTAGCGGGATTTTCGGCGAGCAGTACTTC. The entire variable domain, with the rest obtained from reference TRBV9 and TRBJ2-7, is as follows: DSGVTQTPKHLITATGQRVTLRCSPRSGDLSVYWYQQSLDQGLQFLIQYYNGEERAKGNILERFSAQQFPDLHSELNLSSLELGDSALYFCASSVGGSGIFGEQYFGPGTRLTVT.

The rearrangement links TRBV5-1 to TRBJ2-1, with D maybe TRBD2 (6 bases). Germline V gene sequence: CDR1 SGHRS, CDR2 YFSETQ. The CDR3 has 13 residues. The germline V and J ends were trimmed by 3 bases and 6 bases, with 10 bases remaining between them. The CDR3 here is CASSWGTANEQFF. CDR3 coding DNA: TGCGCCAGCAGCTGGGGGACTGCCAATGAGCAGTTCTTC.

The CDR3 reads CASSLGQPGVGYGYTF. The CDR3 region has the DNA TGCGCCAGCAGCTTGGGACAACCAGGGGTTGGCTATGGCTACACCTTC. The V call is TRBV5-1, the J call TRBJ1-2, with TRBD1 as a possible D gene (6 bases). Trimming removed 0 bases from V and 4 bases from J, with 16 bases in between. CDR1 and CDR2 from the germline V gene are SGHRS and YFSETQ. This CDR3 has 16 amino acids.